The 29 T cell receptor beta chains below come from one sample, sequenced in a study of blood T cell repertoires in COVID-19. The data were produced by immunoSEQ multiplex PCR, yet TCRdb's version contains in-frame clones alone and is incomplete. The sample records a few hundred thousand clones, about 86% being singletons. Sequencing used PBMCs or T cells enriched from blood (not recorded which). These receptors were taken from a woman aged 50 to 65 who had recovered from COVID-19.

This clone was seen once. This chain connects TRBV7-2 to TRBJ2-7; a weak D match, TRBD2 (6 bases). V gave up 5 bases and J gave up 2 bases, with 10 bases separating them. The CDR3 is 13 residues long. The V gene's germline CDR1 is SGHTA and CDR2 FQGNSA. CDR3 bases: TGTGCCAGCAGCGGGACTGTCACCTACGAGCAGTACTTC. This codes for CASSGTVTYEQYF. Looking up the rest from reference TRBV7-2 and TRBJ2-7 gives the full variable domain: GAGVSQSPSNKVTEKGKDVELRCDPISGHTALYWYRQSLGQGLEFLIYFQGNSAPDKSGLPSDRFSAERTGGSVSTLTIQRTQQEDSAVYLCASSGTVTYEQYFGPGTRLTVT.

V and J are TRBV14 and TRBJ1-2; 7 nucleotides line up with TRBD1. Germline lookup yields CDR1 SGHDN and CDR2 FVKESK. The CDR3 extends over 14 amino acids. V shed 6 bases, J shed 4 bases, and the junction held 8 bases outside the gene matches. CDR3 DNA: TGTGCCAGCAGAAAAACAGGGGAGACCTATGGCTACACCTTC. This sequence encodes CASRKTGETYGYTF.

The CDR3, as DNA: TGTGCCAGCAGTAGGCAGGGCCCACGGATCGCCGGGGAGCTGTTTTTT. Encoded protein: CASSRQGPRIAGELFF. The rearrangement uses TRBV28 and TRBJ2-2; weak D call: TRBD1 (5 bases). The CDR3 consists of 16 residues. The germline V gene encodes CDR1 MDHEN and CDR2 SYDVKM. Trimming took 5 bases from V and 6 from J, leaving 19 bases between them.

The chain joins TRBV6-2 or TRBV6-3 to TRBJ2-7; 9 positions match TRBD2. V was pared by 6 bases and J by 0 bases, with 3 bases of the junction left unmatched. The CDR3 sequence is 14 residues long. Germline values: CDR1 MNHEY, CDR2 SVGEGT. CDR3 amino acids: CASSAGGGSYEQYF. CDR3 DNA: TGTGCCAGCAGCGCGGGGGGGGGCTCCTACGAGCAGTACTTC.

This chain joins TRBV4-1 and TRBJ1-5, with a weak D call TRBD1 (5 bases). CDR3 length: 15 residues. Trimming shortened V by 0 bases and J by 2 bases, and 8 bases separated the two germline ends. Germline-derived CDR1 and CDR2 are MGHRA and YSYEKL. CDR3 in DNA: TGCGCCAGCAGCCAAGATAGACAGCGCAATCAGCCCCAGCATTTT. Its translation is CASSQDRQRNQPQHF.

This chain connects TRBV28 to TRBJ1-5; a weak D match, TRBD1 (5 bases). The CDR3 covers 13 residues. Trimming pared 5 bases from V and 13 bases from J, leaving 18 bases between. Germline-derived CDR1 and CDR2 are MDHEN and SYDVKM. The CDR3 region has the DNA TGTGCCAGCAGTCAACACACAGGTAGCAAACAGCATTTT. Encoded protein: CASSQHTGSKQHF. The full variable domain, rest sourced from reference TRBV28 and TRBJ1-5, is DVKVTQSSRYLVKRTGEKVFLECVQDMDHENMFWYRQDPGLGLRLIYFSYDVKMKEKGDIPEGYSVSREKKERFSLILESASTNQTSMYLCASSQHTGSKQHFGDGTRLSIL.

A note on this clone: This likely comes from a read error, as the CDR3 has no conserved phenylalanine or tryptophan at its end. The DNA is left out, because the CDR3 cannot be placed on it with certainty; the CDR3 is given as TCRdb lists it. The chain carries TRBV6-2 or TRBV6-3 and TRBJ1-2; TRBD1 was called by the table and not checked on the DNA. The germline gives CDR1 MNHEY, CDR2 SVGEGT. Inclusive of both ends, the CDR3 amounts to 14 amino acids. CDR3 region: CASSKTGFNLIRLL.

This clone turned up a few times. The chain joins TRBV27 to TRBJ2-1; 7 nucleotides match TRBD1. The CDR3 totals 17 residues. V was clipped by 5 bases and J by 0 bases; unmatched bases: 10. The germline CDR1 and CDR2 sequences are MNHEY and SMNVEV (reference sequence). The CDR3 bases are TGTGCCAGCAGTCCATTAGTTACAGGGGCCTCCTACAATGAGCAGTTCTTC. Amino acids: CASSPLVTGASYNEQFF.

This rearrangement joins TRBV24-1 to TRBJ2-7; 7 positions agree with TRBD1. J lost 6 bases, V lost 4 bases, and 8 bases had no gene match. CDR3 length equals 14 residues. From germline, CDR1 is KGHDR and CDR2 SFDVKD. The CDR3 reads CATSDATGIGEQYF. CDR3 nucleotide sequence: TGTGCCACCAGTGACGCGACAGGGATCGGCGAGCAGTACTTC.

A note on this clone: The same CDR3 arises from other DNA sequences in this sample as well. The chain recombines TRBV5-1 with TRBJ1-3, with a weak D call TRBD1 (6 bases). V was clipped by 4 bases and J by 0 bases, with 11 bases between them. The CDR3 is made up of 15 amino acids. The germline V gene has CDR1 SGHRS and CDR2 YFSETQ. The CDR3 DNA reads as TGCGCCAGCAGCGCCGGACAGAGCTCTGGAAACACCATATATTTT. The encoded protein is CASSAGQSSGNTIYF.

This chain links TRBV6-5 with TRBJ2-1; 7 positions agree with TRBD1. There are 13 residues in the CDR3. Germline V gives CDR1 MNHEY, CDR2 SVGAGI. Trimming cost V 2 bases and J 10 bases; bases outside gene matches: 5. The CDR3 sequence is CASSYRDSREQFF. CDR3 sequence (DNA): TGTGCCAGCAGTTACAGGGACAGCCGGGAGCAGTTCTTC.

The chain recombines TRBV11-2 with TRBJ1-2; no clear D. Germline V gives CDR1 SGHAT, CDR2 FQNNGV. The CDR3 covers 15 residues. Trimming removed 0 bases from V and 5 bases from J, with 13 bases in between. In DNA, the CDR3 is TGTGCCAGCAGCTTAGATCGGGCAGGAGGATATGGCTACACCTTC. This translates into CASSLDRAGGYGYTF. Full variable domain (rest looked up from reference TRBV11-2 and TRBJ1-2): EAGVAQSPRYKIIEKRQSVAFWCNPISGHATLYWYQQILGQGPKLLIQFQNNGVVDDSQLPKDRFSAERLKGVDSTLKIQPAKLEDSAVYLCASSLDRAGGYGYTFGSGTRLTVV.

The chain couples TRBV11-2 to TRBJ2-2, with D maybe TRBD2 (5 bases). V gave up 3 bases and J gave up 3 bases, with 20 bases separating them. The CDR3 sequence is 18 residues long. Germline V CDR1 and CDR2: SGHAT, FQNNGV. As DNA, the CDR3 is TGTGCCAGCAGCTTCCTACTCGGACTTTCACCTTACACCGGGGAGCTGTTTTTT. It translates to CASSFLLGLSPYTGELFF.

CDR3 loop: CASSIWTGTNTGELFF. The CDR3 DNA follows: TGTGCCAGTAGTATCTGGACAGGAACAAACACCGGGGAGCTGTTTTTT. The chain links TRBV19 to TRBJ2-2; 7 positions match TRBD1. The CDR3 runs 16 residues. Per germline, CDR1 LNHDA and CDR2 SQIVND (reference sequence). Trimming removed 3 bases from V and 2 bases from J; junction bases left unmatched: 6.

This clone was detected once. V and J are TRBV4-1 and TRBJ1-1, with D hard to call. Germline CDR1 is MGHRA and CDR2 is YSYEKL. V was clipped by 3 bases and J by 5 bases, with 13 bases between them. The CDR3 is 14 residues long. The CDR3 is CASSHPPAGTEAFF. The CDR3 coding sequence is TGCGCCAGCAGCCATCCCCCGGCGGGGACTGAAGCTTTCTTT.

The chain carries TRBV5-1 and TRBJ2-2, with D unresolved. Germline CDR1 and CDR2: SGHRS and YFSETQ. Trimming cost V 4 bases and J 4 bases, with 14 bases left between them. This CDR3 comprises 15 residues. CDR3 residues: CASSPSGWSTGELFF. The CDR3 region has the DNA TGCGCCAGCAGCCCCTCTGGTTGGAGCACCGGGGAGCTGTTTTTT. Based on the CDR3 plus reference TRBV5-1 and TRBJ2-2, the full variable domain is KAGVTQTPRYLIKTRGQQVTLSCSPISGHRSVSWYQQTPGQGLQFLFEYFSETQRNKGNFPGRFSGRQFSNSRSEMNVSTLELGDSALYLCASSPSGWSTGELFFGEGSRLTVL.

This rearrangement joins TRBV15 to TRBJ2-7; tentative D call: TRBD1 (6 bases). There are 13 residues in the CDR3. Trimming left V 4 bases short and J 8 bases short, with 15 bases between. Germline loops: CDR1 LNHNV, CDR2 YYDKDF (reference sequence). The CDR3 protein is CATSTPRRGKQYF. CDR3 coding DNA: TGTGCCACCAGCACCCCAAGAAGGGGGAAGCAGTACTTC.

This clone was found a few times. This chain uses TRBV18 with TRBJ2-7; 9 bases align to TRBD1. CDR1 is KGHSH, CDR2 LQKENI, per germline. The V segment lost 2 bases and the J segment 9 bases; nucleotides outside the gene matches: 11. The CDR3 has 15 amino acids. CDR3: CASSPGTGTGVLQYF. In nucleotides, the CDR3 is TGTGCCAGCTCACCAGGGACAGGGACTGGCGTATTGCAGTACTTC.

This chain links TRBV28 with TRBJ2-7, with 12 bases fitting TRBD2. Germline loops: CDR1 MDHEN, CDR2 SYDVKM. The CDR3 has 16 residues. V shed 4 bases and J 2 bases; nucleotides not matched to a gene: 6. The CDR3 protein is CASSSGLAGLTYEQYF. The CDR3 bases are TGTGCCAGCAGTTCTGGACTAGCGGGGTTAACCTACGAGCAGTACTTC.

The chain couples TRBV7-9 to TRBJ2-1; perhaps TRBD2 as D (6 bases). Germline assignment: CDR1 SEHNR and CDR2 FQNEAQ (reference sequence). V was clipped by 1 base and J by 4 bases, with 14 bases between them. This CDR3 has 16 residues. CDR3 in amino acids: CASSLDGRGWYNEQFF. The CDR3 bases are TGTGCCAGCAGCTTAGACGGGCGGGGTTGGTACAATGAGCAGTTCTTC.

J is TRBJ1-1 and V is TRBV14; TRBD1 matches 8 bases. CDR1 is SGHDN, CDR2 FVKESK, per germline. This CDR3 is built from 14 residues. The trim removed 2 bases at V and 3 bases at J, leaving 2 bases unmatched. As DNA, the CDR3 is TGTGCCAGCAGCCAACAGGGGGCTGACACTGAAGCTTTCTTT. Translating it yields CASSQQGADTEAFF.

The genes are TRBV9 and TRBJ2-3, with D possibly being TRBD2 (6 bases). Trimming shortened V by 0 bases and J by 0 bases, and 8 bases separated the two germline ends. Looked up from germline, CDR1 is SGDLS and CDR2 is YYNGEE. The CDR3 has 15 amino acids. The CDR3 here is CASSVVGLSTDTQYF. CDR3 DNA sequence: TGTGCCAGCAGCGTAGTGGGACTTAGCACAGATACGCAGTATTTT.

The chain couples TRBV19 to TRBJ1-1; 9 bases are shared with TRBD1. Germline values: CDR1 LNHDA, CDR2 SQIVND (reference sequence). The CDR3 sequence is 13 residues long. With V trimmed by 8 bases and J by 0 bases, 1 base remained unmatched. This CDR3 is CASGTGLNTEAFF. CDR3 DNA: TGTGCCAGTGGGACAGGGTTGAACACTGAAGCTTTCTTT.

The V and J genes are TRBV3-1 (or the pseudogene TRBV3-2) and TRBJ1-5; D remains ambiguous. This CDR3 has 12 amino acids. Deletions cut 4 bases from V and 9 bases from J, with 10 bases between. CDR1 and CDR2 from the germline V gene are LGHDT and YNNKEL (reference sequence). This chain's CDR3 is CASSRAPGPQHF. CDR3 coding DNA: TGTGCCAGCAGCCGCGCCCCCGGGCCCCAGCATTTT.

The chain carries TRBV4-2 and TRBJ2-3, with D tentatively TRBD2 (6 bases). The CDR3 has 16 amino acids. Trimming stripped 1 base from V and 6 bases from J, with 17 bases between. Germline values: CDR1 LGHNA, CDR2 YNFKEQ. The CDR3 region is CASSQGRTTDGDTQYF. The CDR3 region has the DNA TGTGCCAGCAGCCAAGGACGGACTACGGACGGGGATACGCAGTATTTT.

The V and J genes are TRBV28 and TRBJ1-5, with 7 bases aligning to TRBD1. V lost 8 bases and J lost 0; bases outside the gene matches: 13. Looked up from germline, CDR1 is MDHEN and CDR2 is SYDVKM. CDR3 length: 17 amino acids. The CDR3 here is CASGRQGWGDSNQPQHF. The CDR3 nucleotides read TGTGCCAGCGGAAGACAGGGCTGGGGTGATAGCAATCAGCCCCAGCATTTT.

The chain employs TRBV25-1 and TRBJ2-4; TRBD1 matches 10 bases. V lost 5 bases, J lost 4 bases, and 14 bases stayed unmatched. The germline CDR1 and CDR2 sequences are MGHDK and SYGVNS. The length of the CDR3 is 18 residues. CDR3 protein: CASSPRRGDRGGKNIQYF. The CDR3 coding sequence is TGTGCCAGCAGTCCTAGGAGGGGGGACAGGGGAGGAAAAAACATTCAGTACTTC.

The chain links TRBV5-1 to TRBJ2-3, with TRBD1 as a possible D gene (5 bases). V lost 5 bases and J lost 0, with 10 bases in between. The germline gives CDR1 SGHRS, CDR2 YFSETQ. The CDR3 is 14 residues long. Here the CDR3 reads CASSVGDSTDTQYF. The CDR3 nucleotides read TGCGCCAGCAGTGTAGGGGATAGCACAGATACGCAGTATTTT.

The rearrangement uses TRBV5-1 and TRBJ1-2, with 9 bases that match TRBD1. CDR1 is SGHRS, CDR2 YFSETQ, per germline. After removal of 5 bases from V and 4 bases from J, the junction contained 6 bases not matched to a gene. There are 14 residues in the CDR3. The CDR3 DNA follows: TGCGCCAGCAGTCAAATGACAGGGGGCTATGGCTACACCTTC. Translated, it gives CASSQMTGGYGYTF.